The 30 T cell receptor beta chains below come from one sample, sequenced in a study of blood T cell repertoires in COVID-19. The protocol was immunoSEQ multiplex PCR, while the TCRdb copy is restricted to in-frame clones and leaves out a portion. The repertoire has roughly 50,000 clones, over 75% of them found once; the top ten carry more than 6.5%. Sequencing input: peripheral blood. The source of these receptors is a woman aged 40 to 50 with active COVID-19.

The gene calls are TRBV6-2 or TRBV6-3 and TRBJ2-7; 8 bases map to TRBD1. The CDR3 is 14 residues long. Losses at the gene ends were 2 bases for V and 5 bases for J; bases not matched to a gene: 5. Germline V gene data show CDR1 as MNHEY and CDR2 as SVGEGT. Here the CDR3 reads CASSYGQGRNEQYF. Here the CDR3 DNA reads TGTGCCAGCAGTTACGGACAGGGTCGGAACGAGCAGTACTTC.

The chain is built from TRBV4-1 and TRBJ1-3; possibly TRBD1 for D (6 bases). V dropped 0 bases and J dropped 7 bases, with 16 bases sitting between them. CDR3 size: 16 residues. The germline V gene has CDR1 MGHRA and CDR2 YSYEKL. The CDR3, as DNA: TGCGCCAGCAGCCAAGAACAGGGAAGGAACCGGAACACCATATATTTT. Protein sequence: CASSQEQGRNRNTIYF.

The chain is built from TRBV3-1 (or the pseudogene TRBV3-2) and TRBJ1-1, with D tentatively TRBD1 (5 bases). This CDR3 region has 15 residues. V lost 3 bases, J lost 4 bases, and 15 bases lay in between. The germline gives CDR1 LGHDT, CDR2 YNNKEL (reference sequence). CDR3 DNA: TGTGCCAGCAGCCAGCCTGGAGGGGCCAGCACTGAAGCTTTCTTT. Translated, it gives CASSQPGGASTEAFF.

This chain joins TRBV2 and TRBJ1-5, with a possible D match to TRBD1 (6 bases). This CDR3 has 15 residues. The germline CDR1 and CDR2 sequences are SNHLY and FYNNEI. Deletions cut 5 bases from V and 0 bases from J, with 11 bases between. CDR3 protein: CASSTGLFSNQPQHF. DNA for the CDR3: TGTGCCAGCAGTACAGGGCTTTTTAGCAATCAGCCCCAGCATTTT. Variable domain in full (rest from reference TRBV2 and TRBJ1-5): EPEVTQTPSHQVTQMGQEVILRCVPISNHLYFYWYRQILGQKVEFLVSFYNNEISEKSEIFDDQFSVERPDGSNFTLKIRSTKLEDSAMYFCASSTGLFSNQPQHFGDGTRLSIL.

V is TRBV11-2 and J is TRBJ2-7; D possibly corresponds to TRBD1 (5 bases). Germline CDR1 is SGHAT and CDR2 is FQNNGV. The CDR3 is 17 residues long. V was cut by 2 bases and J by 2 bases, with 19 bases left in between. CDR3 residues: CASSLITSDRKPYEQYF. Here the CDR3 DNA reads TGTGCCAGCAGCTTAATTACTTCTGACAGAAAACCCTACGAGCAGTACTTC.

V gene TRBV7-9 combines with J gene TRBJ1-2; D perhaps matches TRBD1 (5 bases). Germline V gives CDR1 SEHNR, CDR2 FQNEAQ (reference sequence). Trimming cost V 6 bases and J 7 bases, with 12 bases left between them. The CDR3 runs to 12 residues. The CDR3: CASRPSTGGYTF. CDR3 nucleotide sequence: TGTGCCAGCAGGCCCAGCACAGGTGGCTACACCTTC.

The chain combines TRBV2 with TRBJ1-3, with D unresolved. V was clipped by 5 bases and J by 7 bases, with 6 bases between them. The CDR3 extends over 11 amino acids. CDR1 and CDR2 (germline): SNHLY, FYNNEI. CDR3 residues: CASSTGNTIYF. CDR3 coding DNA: TGTGCCAGCAGTACGGGGAACACCATATATTTT.

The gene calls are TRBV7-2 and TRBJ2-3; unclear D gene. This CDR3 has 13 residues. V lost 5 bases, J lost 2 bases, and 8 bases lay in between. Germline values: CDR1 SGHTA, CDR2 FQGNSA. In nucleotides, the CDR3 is TGTGCCAGCAGCACTTTTCACACAGATACGCAGTATTTT. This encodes CASSTFHTDTQYF.

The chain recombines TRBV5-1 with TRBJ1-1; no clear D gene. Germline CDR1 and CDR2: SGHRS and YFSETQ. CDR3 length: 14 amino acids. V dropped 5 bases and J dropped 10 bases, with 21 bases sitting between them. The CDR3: CASRAELGSAGAFF. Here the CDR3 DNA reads TGCGCCAGCAGGGCCGAATTAGGTTCGGCGGGAGCTTTCTTT. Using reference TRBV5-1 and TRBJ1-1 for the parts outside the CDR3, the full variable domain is KAGVTQTPRYLIKTRGQQVTLSCSPISGHRSVSWYQQTPGQGLQFLFEYFSETQRNKGNFPGRFSGRQFSNSRSEMNVSTLELGDSALYLCASRAELGSAGAFFGQGTRLTVV.

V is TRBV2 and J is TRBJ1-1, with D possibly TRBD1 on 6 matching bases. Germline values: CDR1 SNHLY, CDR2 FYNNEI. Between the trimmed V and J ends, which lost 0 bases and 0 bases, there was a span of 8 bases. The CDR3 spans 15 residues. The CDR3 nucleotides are TGTGCCAGCAGTGAAGCGAGGACAGTGAACACTGAAGCTTTCTTT. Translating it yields CASSEARTVNTEAFF.

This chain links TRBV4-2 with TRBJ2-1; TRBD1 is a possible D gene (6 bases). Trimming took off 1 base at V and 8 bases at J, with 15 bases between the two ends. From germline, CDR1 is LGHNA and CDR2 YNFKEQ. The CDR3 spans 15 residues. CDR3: CASSQAGTTIHEQFF. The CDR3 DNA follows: TGTGCCAGCAGCCAAGCGGGGACAACCATCCATGAGCAGTTCTTC.

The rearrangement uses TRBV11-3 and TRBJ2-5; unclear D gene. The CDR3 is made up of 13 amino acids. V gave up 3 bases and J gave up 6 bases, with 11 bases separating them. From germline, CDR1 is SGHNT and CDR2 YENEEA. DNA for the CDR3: TGTGCCAGCAGCTTTGGGTCTAGTAAGACCCAGTACTTC. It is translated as CASSFGSSKTQYF.

The CDR3 protein is CASSLIAGQQADTQYF. The CDR3 nucleotides are TGTGCCAGCAGCTTAATTGCGGGACAGCAGGCAGATACGCAGTATTTT. The chain uses TRBV7-6 and TRBJ2-3; weak D call: TRBD1 (7 bases). Trimming removed 2 bases from V and 4 bases from J, with 16 bases in between. The CDR3 loop spans 16 amino acids. Germline CDR1 is SGHVS and CDR2 is FNYEAQ.

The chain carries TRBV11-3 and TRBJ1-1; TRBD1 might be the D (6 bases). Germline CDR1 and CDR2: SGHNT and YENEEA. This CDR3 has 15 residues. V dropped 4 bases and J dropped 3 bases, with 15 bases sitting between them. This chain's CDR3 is CASSSEGGSDTEAFF. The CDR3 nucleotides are TGTGCCAGCAGCTCTGAGGGGGGGTCGGACACTGAAGCTTTCTTT.

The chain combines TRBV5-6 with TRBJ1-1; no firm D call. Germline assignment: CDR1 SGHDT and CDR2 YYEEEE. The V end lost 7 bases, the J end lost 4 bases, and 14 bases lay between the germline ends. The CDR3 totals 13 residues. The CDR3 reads CASGSRLFTEAFF. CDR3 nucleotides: TGTGCCAGCGGGTCGAGACTATTCACTGAAGCTTTCTTT.

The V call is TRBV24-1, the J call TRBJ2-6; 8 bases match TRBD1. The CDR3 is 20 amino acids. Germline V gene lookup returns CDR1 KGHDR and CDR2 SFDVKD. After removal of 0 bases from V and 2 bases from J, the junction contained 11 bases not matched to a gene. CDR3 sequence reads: CATSDLQSARGRPGANVLTF. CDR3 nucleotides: TGTGCCACCAGTGATTTGCAGAGCGCCAGGGGGCGTCCTGGGGCCAACGTCCTGACTTTC.

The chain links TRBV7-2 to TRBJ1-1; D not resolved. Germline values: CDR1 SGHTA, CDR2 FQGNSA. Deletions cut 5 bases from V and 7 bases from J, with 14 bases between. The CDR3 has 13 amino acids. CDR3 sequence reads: CASSLGLFGEAFF. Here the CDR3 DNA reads TGTGCCAGCAGCCTAGGGCTTTTTGGTGAAGCTTTCTTT. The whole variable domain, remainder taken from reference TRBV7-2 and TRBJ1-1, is GAGVSQSPSNKVTEKGKDVELRCDPISGHTALYWYRQSLGQGLEFLIYFQGNSAPDKSGLPSDRFSAERTGGSVSTLTIQRTQQEDSAVYLCASSLGLFGEAFFGQGTRLTVV.

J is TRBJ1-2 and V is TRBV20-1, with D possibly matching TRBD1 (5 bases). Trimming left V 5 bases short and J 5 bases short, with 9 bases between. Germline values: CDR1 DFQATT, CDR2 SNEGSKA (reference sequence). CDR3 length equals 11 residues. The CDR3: CSASGRYGYTF. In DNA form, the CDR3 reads TGCAGTGCTTCAGGGAGGTATGGCTACACCTTC.

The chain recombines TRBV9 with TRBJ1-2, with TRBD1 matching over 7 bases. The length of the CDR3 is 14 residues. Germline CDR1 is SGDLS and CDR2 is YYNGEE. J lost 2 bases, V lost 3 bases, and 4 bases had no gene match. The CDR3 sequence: CASSGQGLNYGYTF. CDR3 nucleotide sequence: TGTGCCAGCAGCGGACAGGGATTAAACTATGGCTACACCTTC.

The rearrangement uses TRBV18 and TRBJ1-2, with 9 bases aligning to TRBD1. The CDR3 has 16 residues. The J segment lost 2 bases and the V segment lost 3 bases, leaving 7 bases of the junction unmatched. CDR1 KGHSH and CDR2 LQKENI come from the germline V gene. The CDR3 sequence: CASSPRTGASNYGYTF. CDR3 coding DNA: TGTGCCAGCTCACCCCGGACAGGGGCTTCGAACTATGGCTACACCTTC.

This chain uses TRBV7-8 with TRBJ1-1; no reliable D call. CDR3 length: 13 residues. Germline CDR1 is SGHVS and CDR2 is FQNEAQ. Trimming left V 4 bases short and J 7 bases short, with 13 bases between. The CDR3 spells CASSSFEGNEAFF. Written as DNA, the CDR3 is TGTGCCAGCAGCTCATTTGAGGGAAATGAAGCTTTCTTT.

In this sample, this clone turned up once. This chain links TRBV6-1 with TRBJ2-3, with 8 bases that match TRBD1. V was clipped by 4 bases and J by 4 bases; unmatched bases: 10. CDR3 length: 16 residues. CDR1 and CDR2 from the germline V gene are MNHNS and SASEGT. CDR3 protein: CASSATTGDFADTQYF. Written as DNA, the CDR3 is TGTGCCAGCAGTGCGACGACAGGGGATTTCGCAGATACGCAGTATTTT.

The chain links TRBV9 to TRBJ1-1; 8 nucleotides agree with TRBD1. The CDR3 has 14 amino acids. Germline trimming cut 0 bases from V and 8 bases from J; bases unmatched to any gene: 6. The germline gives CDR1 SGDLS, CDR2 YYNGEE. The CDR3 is CASSVVTGGNEAFF. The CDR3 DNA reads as TGTGCCAGCAGCGTAGTTACAGGGGGTAACGAAGCTTTCTTT.

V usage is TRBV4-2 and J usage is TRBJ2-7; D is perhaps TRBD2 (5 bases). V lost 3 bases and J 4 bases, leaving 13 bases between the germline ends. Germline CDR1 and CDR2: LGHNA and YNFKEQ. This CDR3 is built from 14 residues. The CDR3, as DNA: TGTGCCAGCAGCCAGACCCCCTCGGGATACGAGCAGTACTTC. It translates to CASSQTPSGYEQYF.

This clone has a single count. In nucleotides, the CDR3 is TGTGCCAACGGGAGGTACAATGAGCAGTTCTTC. It yields the protein CANGRYNEQFF. The chain uses TRBV30 and TRBJ2-1, with 7 bases identical to TRBD2. V was pared by 8 bases and J by 4 bases, with 2 bases of the junction left unmatched. This CDR3 contains 11 residues. The germline V gene encodes CDR1 GTSNPN and CDR2 SVGIG (reference sequence).

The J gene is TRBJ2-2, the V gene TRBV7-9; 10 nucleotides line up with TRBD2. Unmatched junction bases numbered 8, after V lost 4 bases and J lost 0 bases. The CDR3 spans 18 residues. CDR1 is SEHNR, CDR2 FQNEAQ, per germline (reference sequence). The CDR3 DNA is TGTGCCAGCAGCTCAAGGGCTAGCGGGGGAACGAACACCGGGGAGCTGTTTTTT. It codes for CASSSRASGGTNTGELFF.

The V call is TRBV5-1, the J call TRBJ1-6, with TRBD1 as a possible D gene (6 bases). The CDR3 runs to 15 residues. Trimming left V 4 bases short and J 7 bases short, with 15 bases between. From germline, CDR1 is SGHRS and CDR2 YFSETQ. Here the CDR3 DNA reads TGCGCCAGCAGCCTGCTGGGGGGGCGGAATTCACCCCTCCACTTT. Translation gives CASSLLGGRNSPLHF. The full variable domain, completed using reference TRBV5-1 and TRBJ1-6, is KAGVTQTPRYLIKTRGQQVTLSCSPISGHRSVSWYQQTPGQGLQFLFEYFSETQRNKGNFPGRFSGRQFSNSRSEMNVSTLELGDSALYLCASSLLGGRNSPLHFGNGTRLTVT.

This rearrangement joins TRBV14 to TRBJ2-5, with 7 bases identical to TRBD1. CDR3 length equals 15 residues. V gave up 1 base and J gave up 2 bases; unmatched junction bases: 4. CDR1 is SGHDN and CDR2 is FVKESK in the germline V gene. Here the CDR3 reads CASSQAQDRQETQYF. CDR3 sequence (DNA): TGTGCCAGCAGCCAAGCTCAGGACAGGCAAGAGACCCAGTACTTC.

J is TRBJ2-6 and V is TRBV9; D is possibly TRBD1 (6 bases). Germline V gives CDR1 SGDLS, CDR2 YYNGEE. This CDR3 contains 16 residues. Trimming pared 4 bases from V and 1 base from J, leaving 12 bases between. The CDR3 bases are TGTGCCAGCAGCTCACCCAGGGGATCTGGGGCCAACGTCCTGACTTTC. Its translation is CASSSPRGSGANVLTF.

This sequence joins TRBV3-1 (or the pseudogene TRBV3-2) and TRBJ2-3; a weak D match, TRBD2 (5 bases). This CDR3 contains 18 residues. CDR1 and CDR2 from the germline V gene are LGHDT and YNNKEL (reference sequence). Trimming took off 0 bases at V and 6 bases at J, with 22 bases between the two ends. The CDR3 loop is CASSQDLLAASRWDTQYF. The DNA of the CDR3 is TGTGCCAGCAGCCAAGACCTGCTAGCCGCCAGCCGCTGGGATACGCAGTATTTT.